The 9 T cell receptor beta chains reported below all come from one sample, sequenced in a study of T cells in Graves' hyperthyroidism and ophthalmopathy. Amplified TCR beta CDR3 regions came from RNA transcripts. First-round RT-PCR targeting the TCR CDR3 was performed with the HTBI primer set. TCRdb analysed the multiplex PCR reads with MiXCR anew, one entry per CDR3 protein. The repertoire includes 550,000 to 600,000 distinct CDR3 sequences, approximately 15% of them detected once, and roughly 6.9% sits in the top ten. Sequenced sample: blood. These receptors all come from a woman aged 18-29 years with Graves' ophthalmopathy.

The chain links TRBV11-3 to TRBJ1-2, with D tentatively TRBD1 (5 bases). There are 16 residues in the CDR3. The germline V gene encodes CDR1 SGHNT and CDR2 YENEEA. V was trimmed by 6 bases and J by 8 bases, leaving 25 bases between them. DNA of the CDR3: TGTGCCAGCAGTCCGGGCAGGGAGAACCCATCGGGGGGCTACACCTTC. This translates into CASSPGRENPSGGYTF.

This chain uses TRBV27 with TRBJ2-2; D is unresolved. From germline, CDR1 is MNHEY and CDR2 SMNVEV (reference sequence). CDR3 length: 15 residues. Deletions cut 3 bases from V and 0 bases from J, with 8 bases between. CDR3 DNA: TGTGCCAGCAGTTTTGGCTACACGAACACCGGGGAGCTGTTTTTT. Amino acids: CASSFGYTNTGELFF.

This clonotype has only a few counts. CDR3 protein: CAAADSAWGTDTQYF. CDR3 nucleotide sequence: TGTGCCGCGGCTGACTCCGCCTGGGGCACAGATACGCAGTATTTT. The chain is built from TRBV6-1 and TRBJ2-3; D not certain. CDR1 is MNHNS and CDR2 is SASEGT in the germline V gene. The CDR3 has 15 residues. V lost 11 bases, J lost 1 base, and 19 bases lay in between.

This clonotype was recorded many times. The J gene is TRBJ2-7, the V gene TRBV11-2, with a weak D call TRBD2 (6 bases). V lost 8 bases, J lost 0 bases, and 11 bases lay in between. The CDR3 totals 13 residues. Germline CDR1 SGHAT, CDR2 FQNNGV. CDR3: CASLGRDSYEQYF. The CDR3 DNA reads as TGTGCCAGCCTCGGGCGGGACTCCTACGAGCAGTACTTC.

This clonotype was seen many times. CDR3 coding DNA: TGTGCCAGCAGTTTCGGACTAGCGGCTTTCTACGAGCAGTACTTC. Its protein product is CASSFGLAAFYEQYF. The chain is built from TRBV6-2 or TRBV6-3 and TRBJ2-7, with 10 bases identical to TRBD2. From germline, CDR1 is MNHEY and CDR2 SVGEGT. Trimming removed 4 bases from V and 3 bases from J; junction bases left unmatched: 6. This CDR3 is 15 amino acids long.

This clonotype has at least ten counts. The V and J genes are TRBV20-1 and TRBJ2-7; 8 bases are shared with TRBD2. Trimming removed 0 bases from V and 4 bases from J; junction bases left unmatched: 8. Germline V gene data show CDR1 as DFQATT and CDR2 as SNEGSKA (reference sequence). This CDR3 region has 15 residues. This chain's CDR3 is CSARDLAGKAYEQYF. In DNA, the CDR3 is TGCAGTGCTAGAGATCTAGCGGGTAAAGCTTACGAGCAGTACTTC.

This clonotype was seen repeatedly, ten times or more. J is TRBJ1-1 and V is TRBV10-3; 8 bases agree with TRBD1. V was clipped by 10 bases and J by 0 bases; unmatched bases: 10. The germline V gene has CDR1 ENHRY and CDR2 SYGVKD. This CDR3 region has 15 residues. CDR3 residues: CATTRGDRLNTEAFF. The DNA for the CDR3 is TGTGCCACAACTAGGGGGGACAGGTTGAACACTGAAGCTTTCTTT.

Points on this clonotype: With a much larger clone just one base away, this may be a read error. The genes are TRBV7-9 and TRBJ2-2; TRBD2 is a possible D gene (6 bases). Germline V lookup: CDR1 SEHNR, CDR2 FQNEAQ (reference sequence). This CDR3 is built from 16 residues. The V end lost 9 bases, the J end lost 4 bases, and 21 bases lay between the germline ends. CDR3 loop: CASLPLVGGLTGELFF. The CDR3 bases are TGTGCCAGTCTACCTCTAGTGGGAGGTCTCACCGGGGAGCTGTTTTTT.

This clonotype has more than one count but fewer than ten. The chain joins TRBV20-1 to TRBJ2-4; D gene ambiguous. The V and J ends lost 5 bases and 0 bases respectively, with 8 bases between them. The CDR3 sequence is 13 residues long. CDR1 DFQATT and CDR2 SNEGSKA come from the germline V gene (reference sequence). DNA for the CDR3: TGCAGTGCTCCATCCCTAGCCAAAAACATTCAGTACTTC. This sequence encodes CSAPSLAKNIQYF.